These T cell receptor beta chains were read from a single sample in a study of patients with pleural tuberculosis. TCRdb used MiXCR to reprocess the reads, holding one entry per CDR3 protein. Of about 29,000 distinct CDR3 sequences listed, over 15% are singletons. The specimen was peripheral blood. These receptor sequences come from a human donor with pleural tuberculosis. Both conserved end residues are part of each CDR3. The D gene is left open where the match is weak. Part of the rows lack a size; the others show once, few, many or a class for expanded clones.

V gene: TRBV12-3/TRBV12-4
CDR3 length: 15
J gene: TRBJ2-7
clone size: many
D gene: TRBD1
CDR3 protein: CASSIRDRGTVEQYF
CDR3 DNA: TGTGCCAGCAGTATCCGGGACAGGGGAACGGTCGAGCAGTACTTC

V gene: TRBV4-1
CDR3 length: 14
J gene: TRBJ2-7
clone size: many
D gene: TRBD1
CDR3 protein: CASSHRGSSYEQYF
CDR3 DNA: TGCGCCAGCAGCCACAGGGGGAGCTCCTACGAGCAGTACTTC

V gene: TRBV12-3/TRBV12-4
CDR3 length: 15
J gene: TRBJ2-7
clone size: few
D gene: TRBD2
CDR3 protein: CASSTGLAGESEQYF
CDR3 DNA: TGTGCCAGCAGTACCGGACTAGCGGGAGAAAGCGAGCAGTACTTC

V gene: TRBV28
CDR3 length: 13
J gene: TRBJ2-7
clone size: many
D gene: TRBD1
CDR3 protein: CASRGLESYEQYF
CDR3 DNA: TGTGCCAGTAGGGGGCTCGAGTCCTACGAGCAGTACTTC

V gene: TRBV7-9
CDR3 length: 13
J gene: TRBJ1-1
clone size: many
D gene: NA
CDR3 protein: CASSLNWNTEAFF
CDR3 DNA: TGTGCCAGCAGCTTAAACTGGAACACTGAAGCTTTCTTT

V gene: TRBV10-3
CDR3 length: 14
J gene: TRBJ2-3
clone size: many
D gene: NA
CDR3 protein: CAISESRPTDTQYF
CDR3 DNA: TGTGCCATCAGTGAGTCGAGACCCACAGATACGCAGTATTTT

V gene: TRBV4-2
CDR3 length: 17
J gene: TRBJ1-5
clone size: many
D gene: TRBD1
CDR3 protein: CASSQGPGQSSNQPQHF
CDR3 DNA: TGTGCCAGCAGCCAGGGTCCGGGACAGAGCTCTAATCAGCCCCAGCATTTT

V gene: TRBV19
CDR3 length: 15
J gene: TRBJ1-5
clone size: many
D gene: NA
CDR3 protein: CASSPSSGSNQPQHF
CDR3 DNA: TGTGCCAGTAGCCCATCGTCGGGTAGCAATCAGCCCCAGCATTTT

V gene: TRBV6-2/TRBV6-3
CDR3 length: 12
J gene: TRBJ2-1
clone size: many
D gene: NA
CDR3 protein: CASSRENNEQFF
CDR3 DNA: TGTGCCTCCTCGCGGGAAAACAATGAGCAGTTCTTC

V gene: TRBV7-6
CDR3 length: 17
J gene: TRBJ2-2
clone size: many
D gene: TRBD2
CDR3 protein: CASSFLQSGRNTGELFF
CDR3 DNA: TGTGCCAGCAGCTTCCTCCAGAGCGGGAGAAACACCGGGGAGCTGTTTTTT

V gene: TRBV12-3/TRBV12-4
CDR3 length: 12
J gene: TRBJ2-1
clone size: many
D gene: NA
CDR3 protein: CASSWGRNEQFF
CDR3 DNA: TGTGCCAGCAGTTGGGGCCGGAATGAGCAGTTCTTC

V gene: TRBV7-9
CDR3 length: 11
J gene: TRBJ2-3
clone size: NA
D gene: NA
CDR3 protein: CASSLSGTQYF
CDR3 DNA: TGTGCCAGCAGCTTGTCGGGTACGCAGTATTTT

V gene: TRBV11-2
CDR3 length: 16
J gene: TRBJ1-6
clone size: many
D gene: TRBD1
CDR3 protein: CASSLDGQGLGSPLHF
CDR3 DNA: TGTGCCAGCAGCTTAGACGGACAGGGTCTAGGTTCACCCCTCCACTTT

V gene: TRBV5-1
CDR3 length: 15
J gene: TRBJ2-1
clone size: NA
D gene: TRBD1
CDR3 protein: CASSSGTGVYNEQSF
CDR3 DNA: TGCGCCAGCAGCTCCGGGACAGGGGTTTACAATGAGCAGTCCTTC

V gene: TRBV19
CDR3 length: 13
J gene: TRBJ2-1
clone size: many
D gene: NA
CDR3 protein: CASSKLGNNEQFF
CDR3 DNA: TGTGCCAGTAGTAAGTTAGGCAACAATGAGCAGTTCTTC

V gene: TRBV5-1
CDR3 length: 16
J gene: TRBJ2-1
clone size: many
D gene: TRBD2
CDR3 protein: CASRQMTSLTYNEQFF
CDR3 DNA: TGCGCCAGCAGGCAAATGACTAGCCTAACCTACAATGAGCAGTTCTTC

V gene: TRBV28
CDR3 length: 11
J gene: TRBJ1-1
clone size: NA
D gene: TRBD1
CDR3 protein: CASGNGQGVFF
CDR3 DNA: TGTGCCAGCGGAAACGGACAGGGAGTTTTCTTT

V gene: TRBV2
CDR3 length: 14
J gene: TRBJ1-5
clone size: many
D gene: NA
CDR3 protein: CASTENYSNQPQHF
CDR3 DNA: TGTGCCAGCACGGAGAACTATAGCAATCAGCCCCAGCATTTT

V gene: TRBV4-1
CDR3 length: 16
J gene: TRBJ1-2
clone size: many
D gene: NA
CDR3 protein: CASSQDNGGVNYGYTF
CDR3 DNA: TGCGCCAGCAGCCAAGACAACGGGGGCGTTAACTATGGCTACACCTTC

V gene: TRBV7-8
CDR3 length: 14
J gene: TRBJ2-1
clone size: many
D gene: TRBD2
CDR3 protein: CASSWGGDLKEQFF
CDR3 DNA: TGTGCCAGCAGCTGGGGGGGGGACCTTAAAGAGCAGTTCTTC

V gene: TRBV2
CDR3 length: 13
J gene: TRBJ1-2
clone size: NA
D gene: NA
CDR3 protein: CSSSERQVYGHTF
CDR3 DNA: TGTTCCAGCAGTGAAAGACAGGTCTATGGCCACACCTTC

V gene: TRBV20-1
CDR3 length: 15
J gene: TRBJ1-5
clone size: medium-sized
D gene: NA
CDR3 protein: CSARSGTNSNQPQHF
CDR3 DNA: TGCAGTGCTAGATCGGGGACAAATAGCAATCAGCCCCAGCATTTT

V gene: TRBV29-1
CDR3 length: 15
J gene: TRBJ2-7
clone size: many
D gene: NA
CDR3 protein: CSVQRGLGLGNEQYF
CDR3 DNA: TGCAGCGTTCAAAGGGGTTTAGGGCTCGGGAACGAGCAGTACTTC

V gene: TRBV2
CDR3 length: 14
J gene: TRBJ2-1
clone size: many
D gene: TRBD1
CDR3 protein: CASNRDRGFSEQFF
CDR3 DNA: TGTGCCAGCAACCGGGACAGGGGCTTTTCTGAGCAGTTCTTC

V gene: TRBV6-2/TRBV6-3
CDR3 length: 14
J gene: TRBJ2-1
clone size: many
D gene: TRBD1
CDR3 protein: CASSRDRAYNEQFF
CDR3 DNA: TGTGCCAGCAGTCGGGACAGGGCTTACAATGAGCAGTTCTTC

V gene: TRBV7-2
CDR3 length: 15
J gene: TRBJ1-1
clone size: NA
D gene: NA
CDR3 protein: CASSWKAGADTEAFF
CDR3 DNA: TGTGCCAGCAGCTGGAAGGCAGGGGCTGACACTGAAGCCTTCTTT

V gene: TRBV12-3/TRBV12-4
CDR3 length: 17
J gene: TRBJ1-6
clone size: NA
D gene: NA
CDR3 protein: CASSSEFRAGYNLPLHF
CDR3 DNA: TGTGCCAGCAGTAGCGAGTTCAGGGCAGGGTATAATTTACCCCTCCACTTT

V gene: TRBV27
CDR3 length: 13
J gene: TRBJ2-7
clone size: NA
D gene: NA
CDR3 protein: CASSLSRFCEQYF
CDR3 DNA: TGTGCCAGCAGCTTATCAAGGTTTTGCGAGCAGTACTTC

V gene: TRBV7-9
CDR3 length: 14
J gene: TRBJ1-2
clone size: many
D gene: NA
CDR3 protein: CASSLPVPRDGYTF
CDR3 DNA: TGTGCCAGCAGCTTACCAGTCCCCCGGGATGGCTACACCTTC

V gene: TRBV12-3/TRBV12-4
CDR3 length: 13
J gene: TRBJ1-6
clone size: many
D gene: NA
CDR3 protein: CASRRLENSPLHF
CDR3 DNA: TGTGCCAGCAGGCGCCTGGAAAATTCACCCCTCCACTTT

V gene: TRBV7-3
CDR3 length: 14
J gene: TRBJ2-1
clone size: NA
D gene: TRBD2
CDR3 protein: CASSLGYGGNEQFF
CDR3 DNA: TGTGCCAGCAGCTTAGGTTACGGGGGGAATGAGCAGTTCTTC

V gene: TRBV29-1
CDR3 length: 12
J gene: TRBJ2-2
clone size: NA
D gene: NA
CDR3 protein: CSVAGVRRELFF
CDR3 DNA: TGCAGCGTTGCAGGGGTTAGGCGGGAGCTGTTTTTT

V gene: TRBV27
CDR3 length: 17
J gene: TRBJ1-1
clone size: medium-sized
D gene: TRBD1
CDR3 protein: CASSLDSQGGFSTEAFF
CDR3 DNA: TGTGCCAGCAGTTTAGACTCACAGGGGGGATTTAGCACTGAAGCTTTCTTT

V gene: TRBV7-9
CDR3 length: 12
J gene: TRBJ2-1
clone size: many
D gene: NA
CDR3 protein: CASTSGLWEQFF
CDR3 DNA: TGTGCCAGCACCTCTGGCCTCTGGGAGCAGTTCTTC

V gene: TRBV29-1
CDR3 length: 14
J gene: TRBJ2-2
clone size: many
D gene: TRBD2
CDR3 protein: CSVLAGKNTGELFF
CDR3 DNA: TGCAGCGTTTTAGCGGGAAAGAACACCGGGGAGCTGTTTTTT

V gene: TRBV15
CDR3 length: 13
J gene: TRBJ1-4
clone size: medium-sized
D gene: NA
CDR3 protein: CATRFLTHEKLFF
CDR3 DNA: TGTGCCACCCGATTCCTGACGCATGAAAAACTGTTTTTT

V gene: TRBV12-3/TRBV12-4
CDR3 length: 13
J gene: TRBJ2-7
clone size: many
D gene: NA
CDR3 protein: CASAKTGSYEQYF
CDR3 DNA: TGTGCCAGCGCCAAAACAGGATCCTACGAGCAGTACTTC

V gene: TRBV7-9
CDR3 length: 10
J gene: TRBJ2-7
clone size: many
D gene: NA
CDR3 protein: CASSLDEQYF
CDR3 DNA: TGTGCCAGCAGCTTAGACGAGCAGTACTTC

V gene: TRBV20-1
CDR3 length: 15
J gene: TRBJ2-5
clone size: many
D gene: NA
CDR3 protein: CSATIEGEYQETQYF
CDR3 DNA: TGCAGTGCCACGATAGAGGGGGAGTACCAAGAGACCCAGTACTTC